This TCR beta chain originates from a study of cytomegalovirus exposure and HLA in healthy donors. The CDR3 is 13 amino acids. V lost 5 bases to trimming and J lost 7 bases; unmatched junction nucleotides: 4. Germline V gene sequence: CDR1 SEHNR, CDR2 FQNEAQ (reference sequence). Primers included in the PCR were 60 Vbeta and 13 Jbeta primers. Sequenced by immunoSEQ multiplex PCR; TCRdb stores in-frame clones only, minus some. This sample has approximately 100,000 clones, with roughly 76% found just once. Study-level points and caveats: By HLA locus, TCR association rates varied in a later analysis, with DRB1 showing the most and HLA-C the fewest. In vitro assays verified that a few CMV-associated chains recognized CMV antigens specifically.

Notes on this clone: The target antigen is unknown.

The sequenced material came from PBMCs. The clonotype originates from a woman aged 45-65 years in good health and CMV-seropositive. This chain uses TRBV7-9 with TRBJ2-5; 10 nucleotides agree with TRBD1. The CDR3 loop reads CASSGTGVATQYF. In nucleotides, the CDR3 is TGTGCCAGCAGCGGGACAGGGGTTGCGACCCAGTACTTC.